The T cell receptor (beta chain) described here comes from a study of T cells after yellow fever vaccination. Study-level results: Only a small proportion of the clonotypes turned up in both the CD4 and the CD8 compartments, likely arising from convergent recombination. Clones that expanded after primary vaccination mostly reappeared after the booster (roughly 96% CD4, approximately 89% CD8). Compared with primary, the secondary response was weaker and peaked at day 5, not 15.

By 5'RACE template switching, TCR cDNA was produced, with a universal primer site and UMIs added in the process. TCRdb reprocessed the 5' RACE reads via MiXCR and lists one record per CDR3 protein. The sample shows 400,000 or so distinct CDR3 sequences, 6.2% of them seen only once. As for this clonotype: Its antigen is undetermined. This may be a read error, as it is one base from a much larger clone.

CDR1 SGHTA and CDR2 FQGNSA come from the germline V gene. The CDR3 totals 15 residues. Sequencing used PBMCs, obtained 5 days after the yellow fever booster vaccination. The chain carries TRBV7-2 and TRBJ2-5, with D possibly being TRBD1 or TRBD2 (5 bases each). The receptor was derived from a young man who received the YFV17D yellow fever vaccine. CDR3 amino acids: CASSLRISGDGTPYF. For the CDR3, the DNA is TGTGCCAGCAGCTTACGAATCTCCGGGGACGGGACCCCGTACTTC.